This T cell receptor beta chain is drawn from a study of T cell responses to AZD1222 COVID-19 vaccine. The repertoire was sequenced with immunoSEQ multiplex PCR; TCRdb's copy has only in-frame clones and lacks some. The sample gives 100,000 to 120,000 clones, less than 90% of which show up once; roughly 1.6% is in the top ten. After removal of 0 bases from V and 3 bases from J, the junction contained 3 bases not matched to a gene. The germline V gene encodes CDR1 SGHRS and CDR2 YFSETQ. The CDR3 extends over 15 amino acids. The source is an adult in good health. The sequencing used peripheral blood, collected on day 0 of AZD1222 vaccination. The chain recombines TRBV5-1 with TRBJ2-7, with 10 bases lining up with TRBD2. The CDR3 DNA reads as TGCGCCAGCAGCTTGGCTAGCGGGAGCCTCTACGAGCAGTACTTC. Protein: CASSLASGSLYEQYF. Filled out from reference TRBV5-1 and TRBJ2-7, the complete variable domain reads KAGVTQTPRYLIKTRGQQVTLSCSPISGHRSVSWYQQTPGQGLQFLFEYFSETQRNKGNFPGRFSGRQFSNSRSEMNVSTLELGDSALYLCASSLASGSLYEQYFGPGTRLTVT.